This T cell receptor beta chain was observed in a study of cytomegalovirus exposure and HLA in healthy donors. CDR1 and CDR2 (germline): SGHDT, YYEEEE. The V end lost 1 base, the J end lost 8 bases, and 4 bases lay between the germline ends. The CDR3 totals 11 residues. Both 60 Vbeta primers and 13 Jbeta primers went into the PCR. The method was immunoSEQ multiplex PCR; TCRdb's version includes in-frame clones alone and lacks a portion of them. The sample lists 150,000 or so clones, approximately 82% occurring once. The sample comprised PBMCs. This sequence was found in a woman aged 40 to 50 in good health and CMV-seropositive. The rearrangement joins TRBV5-6 to TRBJ2-1, with D hard to call. The CDR3 DNA is TGTGCCAGCAGCTTGATCTATGAGCAGTTCTTC. Its translation is CASSLIYEQFF. Together with reference TRBV5-6 and TRBJ2-1, the CDR3 gives the full variable domain: DAGVTQSPTHLIKTRGQQVTLRCSPKSGHDTVSWYQQALGQGPQFIFQYYEEEERQRGNFPDRFSGHQFPNYSSELNVNALLLGDSALYLCASSLIYEQFFGPGTRLTVL.